These T cell receptor beta chains were read from a single sample in a study of early T cells in non-severe SARS-CoV-2 infection. Using its own MiXCR run on the 5' RACE reads, TCRdb lists one record per CDR3 protein. The sample holds fewer than 80,000 distinct CDR3 sequences, around 4.2% seen once. The sequenced sample was whole blood, obtained at baseline. The receptors derive from an adult who was a healthcare worker with PCR-confirmed SARS-CoV-2 infection or an uninfected control (not recorded which). The donor label of this sample is uncertain. CDR3s include the opening cysteine and the closing phenylalanine or tryptophan. The D gene is left open where the match is weak. Clone size is given for some rows only: seen once, a few or many times, or a class if the clone is expanded.

.	TRBV7-2	TRBJ1-5	.	CASSLWGQGYQPQHF	TGTGCCAGCAGCTTATGGGGGCAGGGCTATCAGCCCCAGCATTTT
few	TRBV7-8	TRBJ1-1	.	CASSFRGNTEAFF	TGTGCCAGCAGCTTTCGGGGGAACACTGAAGCTTTCTTT
many	TRBV4-2	TRBJ2-6	.	CASSPRDSGANVLTF	TGTGCCAGCAGCCCTAGGGACTCTGGGGCCAACGTCCTGACTTTC
few	TRBV6-6	TRBJ1-2	TRBD1	CASSAGTGGGYTF	TGTGCCAGCAGCGCCGGGACAGGAGGCGGCTACACCTTC
few	TRBV7-7	TRBJ2-3	TRBD2	CASSPGRGSTDTQYF	TGTGCTAGCAGTCCCGGGCGGGGGAGCACAGATACGCAGTATTTT
many	TRBV18	TRBJ1-2	.	CASSPYEEWSNGYTF	TGTGCCAGCTCACCGTACGAGGAATGGTCGAATGGCTACACCTTC
few	TRBV21-1	TRBJ1-1	.	CASSPRQGGFTEAFF	TGTGCCAGCAGCCCCCGACAGGGGGGTTTCACTGAAGCTTTCTTT
many	TRBV6-5	TRBJ2-6	TRBD1	CASSGTGTGYVGANVLIF	TGTGCCAGCAGTGGTACCGGGACAGGATACGTCGGGGCCAACGTCCTGATTTTC
.	TRBV10-3	TRBJ2-2	TRBD2	CAIRELAGSPGELFF	TGTGCCATCAGGGAGCTAGCGGGGAGTCCCGGGGAGCTGTTTTTT
few	TRBV7-2	TRBJ1-6	.	CASSMGGSLHF	TGTGCCAGCAGCATGGGGGGTTCCCTCCACTTT
many	TRBV7-2	TRBJ2-7	.	CASSLDRDGLGEQYF	TGTGCCAGCAGCTTAGATAGGGACGGGCTCGGCGAGCAGTACTTC
many	TRBV7-2	TRBJ1-2	.	CASSVMIGAKGYGYTF	TGTGCCAGCAGCGTAATGATAGGGGCAAAGGGCTATGGCTACACCTTC
.	TRBV7-9	TRBJ2-7	.	CASSEFGPKSYEQYF	TGTGCCAGCAGCGAGTTTGGGCCAAAATCCTACGAGCAGTACTTC
many	TRBV14	TRBJ1-1	.	CASSQGARTEAFF	TGTGCCAGCAGCCAGGGGGCCAGAACTGAAGCTTTCTTT
few	TRBV3-1	TRBJ2-2	TRBD2	CASSQEVAGRTGELFF	TGTGCCAGCAGCCAAGAAGTAGCGGGGCGGACCGGGGAGCTGTTTTTT
few	TRBV5-1	TRBJ1-1	.	CASSYHGRFSNTEAFF	TGCGCCAGCAGCTACCACGGACGCTTCTCGAACACTGAAGCTTTCTTT
many	TRBV5-4	TRBJ2-2	.	CASSFQTGELFF	TGTGCCAGCAGCTTTCAGACCGGGGAGCTGTTTTTT
many	TRBV7-3	TRBJ2-2	TRBD2	CASSLSPSGFGELFF	TGTGCCAGCAGCTTAAGCCCTAGCGGTTTCGGGGAGCTGTTTTTT
many	TRBV5-1	TRBJ1-1	TRBD1	CASSFRQGARDTEAFF	TGCGCCAGCAGCTTCCGACAGGGGGCTAGGGACACTGAAGCTTTCTTT
.	TRBV11-3	TRBJ2-3	.	CASSLGRGADTQYF	TGTGCCAGCAGCTTAGGCCGGGGCGCAGATACGCAGTATTTT
many	TRBV29-1	TRBJ2-1	.	CSVASRGSSYNEQFF	TGCAGCGTTGCATCCCGGGGCTCTTCCTACAATGAGCAGTTCTTC
many	TRBV19	TRBJ1-1	.	CASRVGGGTEAFF	TGTGCCAGTCGGGTTGGGGGTGGCACTGAAGCTTTCTTT
.	TRBV11-2	TRBJ2-3	.	CASSLGIDTQYF	TGTGCCAGCAGCTTAGGAATAGATACGCAGTATTTT
few	TRBV6-5	TRBJ1-1	.	CASNKGQLNTEAFF	TGTGCCAGCAACAAAGGACAGTTGAACACTGAAGCTTTCTTT
few	TRBV10-3	TRBJ2-7	.	CAISQTYEQYF	TGTGCCATCAGCCAAACCTACGAGCAGTACTTC
few	TRBV6-1	TRBJ1-4	TRBD1	CATRTGTATNEKLFF	TGTGCCACCCGGACAGGAACCGCAACTAATGAAAAACTGTTTTTT
many	TRBV5-1	TRBJ1-1	.	CASSLEGLLNTEAFF	TGCGCCAGCAGCTTGGAAGGACTCCTGAACACTGAAGCTTTCTTT
few	TRBV3-1	TRBJ1-2	.	CASSQDNGPVGRYTF	TGTGCCAGCAGCCAAGATAACGGGCCTGTTGGGCGCTACACCTTC
many	TRBV11-2	TRBJ2-7	.	CASSLWRGSYEQYF	TGTGCCAGCAGCCTTTGGAGGGGCAGCTACGAGCAGTACTTC
many	TRBV11-2	TRBJ2-3	TRBD2	CASRLAGGTDTQYF	TGTGCCAGCAGACTAGCGGGGGGCACAGATACGCAGTATTTT
few	TRBV11-3	TRBJ2-7	TRBD1	CASSLGTGYEQYF	TGTGCCAGCAGCTTAGGGACAGGCTACGAGCAGTACTTC
.	TRBV2	TRBJ1-1	.	CASRSGRGTEAFF	TGTGCCAGCAGATCAGGCCGGGGGACTGAAGCTTTCTTT
many	TRBV15	TRBJ1-1	.	CATSREVGLSVTEAFF	TGTGCCACCAGCAGAGAGGTGGGACTTAGCGTCACTGAAGCTTTCTTT
few	TRBV4-1	TRBJ1-5	.	CASSSPIQGYNQPQHF	TGCGCCAGCAGCTCGCCTATCCAGGGGTACAATCAGCCCCAGCATTTT
many	TRBV30	TRBJ2-7	.	CAWGDSSYEQYF	TGTGCCTGGGGCGACAGCTCCTACGAGCAGTACTTC
.	TRBV29-1	TRBJ2-7	.	CSVVGGPYYEQYF	TGCAGCGTGGTCGGGGGACCCTACTACGAGCAGTACTTC
few	TRBV10-1	TRBJ2-5	TRBD2	CASSESKGSGGPQETQYF	TGCGCCAGCAGTGAGTCGAAGGGCAGCGGGGGGCCTCAAGAGACCCAGTACTTC
many	TRBV12-3/TRBV12-4	TRBJ2-4	.	CASRRGSGARSIQYF	TGTGCCAGCAGACGCGGTAGTGGGGCTCGAAGCATTCAGTACTTC
.	TRBV29-1	TRBJ2-7	.	CSVGPGLRLGEQYF	TGCAGCGTTGGACCAGGGCTAAGGCTGGGCGAGCAGTACTTC
few	TRBV28	TRBJ2-7	.	CASGGGPTYEQYF	TGTGCCAGCGGCGGGGGCCCGACCTACGAGCAGTACTTC
few	TRBV7-2	TRBJ2-5	.	CASSLRTPRETQYF	TGTGCCAGCAGCTTAAGGACTCCCCGAGAGACCCAGTACTTC
few	TRBV6-5	TRBJ2-2	.	CASSYSASGNTGELFF	TGTGCCAGCAGTTACTCCGCCAGCGGGAACACCGGGGAGCTGTTTTTT
few	TRBV2	TRBJ2-7	.	CASTDPAGSYEQYF	TGTGCCAGCACCGACCCGGCAGGCTCCTACGAGCAGTACTTC
.	TRBV5-1	TRBJ1-3	.	CASSRESQGNTIYF	TGCGCCAGCAGCCGGGAGTCCCAAGGAAACACCATATATTTT
few	TRBV9	TRBJ2-1	TRBD2	CASSPRSGTNNEQFF	TGTGCCAGCAGCCCCCGTAGCGGGACTAACAATGAGCAGTTCTTC
.	TRBV7-2	TRBJ2-1	TRBD2	CASSPARAGVPYNEQFF	TGTGCCAGCAGCCCCGCCAGAGCGGGGGTTCCCTACAATGAGCAGTTCTTC
many	TRBV11-2	TRBJ2-7	.	CASSTPSYEQYF	TGTGCCAGCAGCACCCCCTCATACGAGCAGTACTTC
.	TRBV5-4	TRBJ1-4	.	CASSWDYNEKLFF	TGTGCCAGCAGCTGGGACTATAATGAAAAACTGTTTTTT
many	TRBV29-1	TRBJ2-3	.	CSARHGLLRAQYF	TGCAGCGCCCGACATGGACTGCTACGTGCGCAGTATTTT
few	TRBV3-1	TRBJ2-1	TRBD2	CASSRTSGGAANEQFF	TGTGCCAGCAGTCGGACTAGCGGGGGGGCGGCCAATGAGCAGTTCTTC
.	TRBV27	TRBJ1-2	TRBD1	CASSPRTGANYGYTF	TGTGCCAGCAGTCCCCGGACAGGAGCTAACTATGGCTACACCTTC
.	TRBV2	TRBJ1-4	.	CASSEEGTHLNEKLFF	TGTGCCAGCAGTGAAGAGGGGACCCACTTAAATGAAAAACTGTTTTTT
many	TRBV9	TRBJ2-2	.	CASSVVAGANTGELFF	TGTGCCAGCAGCGTAGTGGCGGGGGCTAACACCGGGGAGCTGTTTTTT
few	TRBV30	TRBJ2-7	.	CAWSVPTGAGDEQYF	TGTGCCTGGAGTGTACCTACGGGGGCAGGCGACGAGCAGTACTTC
.	TRBV12-3/TRBV12-4	TRBJ1-1	.	CASTLTGATEAFF	TGTGCCAGCACCCTCACCGGGGCGACTGAAGCTTTCTTT